This T cell receptor (beta chain) was captured in a study of CD4 T cells in relation to SARS-CoV-2 and coronaviruses. Regarding the study as a whole: Samples before the pandemic and after infection were not matched within any donor.

For approximately 10 days, approximately 10^5 sorted CD4+ cells grew with T cell-depleted PBMCs and CEF. Concerning this clone: The antigen is unknown.

Naive and memory CD4+ T cells were cultured with CEF, then survey-sequenced. Method: immunoSEQ multiplex PCR; TCRdb's copy keeps in-frame clones and lacks some. Found here are tens of thousands of clones, 84% of them singletons; the top ten hold roughly 1.2%. Per germline, CDR1 SGHRS and CDR2 YFSETQ. The CDR3 runs to 14 residues. Trimming removed 0 bases at V and 8 bases at J, with 12 bases between. V usage is TRBV5-1 and J usage is TRBJ2-1; the D is unclear. The sequencing input was naive CD4+ T cells from PBMCs, cultured in vitro. Subset noted: naive CD4+ T cells isolated by negative enrichment. This receptor was taken from an adult with COVID-19. CDR3 sequence: CASSLAATIDEQFF. CDR3 coding DNA: TGCGCCAGCAGCTTGGCGGCTACCATCGATGAGCAGTTCTTC.